These 32 T cell receptor beta chains came from one sample sequenced in a study of T cell repertoires in cytomegalovirus infection. TCRdb re-analysed the reads in MiXCR, keeping a single row per CDR3 protein. This table holds about 830,000 distinct CDR3 sequences, around a third found once. The antigens for these receptors are not known. The sequencing used cultured CD8+ T cells from PBMCs, collected from culture after CMV antigen stimulation. The receptors originated from a human donor in good health (CMV status not recorded). Some clones in this sample may be carry-over from other donors' samples.

This clonotype was detected a few times. J is TRBJ2-4 and V is TRBV7-9; 10 nucleotides match TRBD1. In germline, CDR1 is SEHNR, CDR2 FQNEAQ (reference sequence). The CDR3 is 16 amino acids. After removal of 2 bases from V and 2 bases from J, the junction contained 3 bases not matched to a gene. The CDR3 coding sequence is TGTGCCAGCAGCTTATTCGACAGGGGGCCCAAAAACATTCAGTACTTC. Protein sequence: CASSLFDRGPKNIQYF.

V gene TRBV4-1 combines with J gene TRBJ2-1, with 16 bases that match TRBD2. The CDR3 loop spans 17 amino acids. Germline CDR1 and CDR2: MGHRA and YSYEKL. Trimming cost V 1 base and J 9 bases; bases outside gene matches: 6. CDR3 DNA sequence: TGCGCCAGCAGCCAAGTTTCGGGACTAGCGGGGGGGGGTGAGCAGTTCTTC. It yields the protein CASSQVSGLAGGGEQFF.

The rearrangement joins TRBV10-2 to TRBJ2-1; 10 bases are shared with TRBD2. Trimming cost V 7 bases and J 4 bases; bases outside gene matches: 4. CDR3 length equals 14 residues. CDR1 and CDR2 from the germline V gene are WSHSY and SAAADI. Here the CDR3 DNA reads TGCGCCAGCACTGTGACTAGCGGGTACAATGAGCAGTTCTTC. This translates into CASTVTSGYNEQFF.

This clonotype was picked up many times. This chain links TRBV7-8 with TRBJ1-2; TRBD1 matches 8 bases. The CDR3 totals 16 residues. Germline CDR1 reads SGHVS; CDR2 reads FQNEAQ. After removal of 4 bases from V and 6 bases from J, the junction contained 13 bases not matched to a gene. The CDR3 region has the DNA TGTGCCAGCAGCTATACCACCAGGGGGCGGTTTAATGGCTACACCTTC. It yields the protein CASSYTTRGRFNGYTF.

This sequence joins TRBV5-5 and TRBJ2-2; the D is unclear. Trimming cost V 3 bases and J 6 bases, with 21 bases left between them. From germline, CDR1 is SGHKS and CDR2 YYEKEE (reference sequence). The CDR3 consists of 17 residues. The CDR3 is CASSSPIRWKQAGELFF. The CDR3 DNA reads as TGTGCCAGCAGCTCGCCCATTAGGTGGAAGCAGGCCGGGGAGCTGTTTTTT.

CDR3 DNA sequence: TGTGCCAGCAGCCATACGGGACAGGTAAGCGGCTACACCTTC. Translated, it gives CASSHTGQVSGYTF. The chain couples TRBV7-9 to TRBJ1-2, with TRBD1 matching over 8 bases. The germline V gene encodes CDR1 SEHNR and CDR2 FQNEAQ (reference sequence). J lost 8 bases, V lost 5 bases, and 10 bases had no gene match. The CDR3 covers 14 residues.

There are a few counts of this clonotype. The chain uses TRBV4-1 and TRBJ2-2; D possibly corresponds to TRBD1 (6 bases). With 4 bases removed from V and 4 bases from J, the gap between germline ends came to 13 bases. The V gene's germline CDR1 is MGHRA and CDR2 YSYEKL. This CDR3 has 15 residues. The CDR3 loop reads CASSPAGTSTGELFF. The CDR3 region has the DNA TGCGCCAGCAGCCCAGCCGGGACATCCACCGGGGAGCTGTTTTTT.

This clonotype was observed a few times. The chain employs TRBV6-5 and TRBJ2-7; the match to TRBD1 covers 8 bases. Germline assignment: CDR1 MNHEY and CDR2 SVGAGI. CDR3 length: 15 residues. The junction had 8 bases not matched to a gene; V was cut back by 5 bases and J by 2 bases. This chain's CDR3 is CASSPGGQEAYEQYF. CDR3 DNA: TGTGCCAGCAGTCCCGGGGGACAGGAGGCCTACGAGCAGTACTTC.

The rearrangement links TRBV20-1 to TRBJ1-1; D unresolved. In germline, CDR1 is DFQATT, CDR2 SNEGSKA (reference sequence). The CDR3 spans 11 residues. V was pared by 5 bases and J by 3 bases, with 7 bases between. CDR3 amino acids: CSAHKDTEAFF. The CDR3, as DNA: TGCAGTGCTCATAAGGACACTGAAGCTTTCTTT.

The chain couples TRBV20-1 to TRBJ1-1; 8 bases agree with TRBD1. CDR1 DFQATT and CDR2 SNEGSKA come from the germline V gene (reference sequence). The CDR3 runs to 17 residues. V lost 0 bases, J lost 5 bases, and 14 bases stayed unmatched. The CDR3 coding sequence is TGCAGTGCTAGAGATCCTTTCCGCCGACAGGGGTTAACTGAAGCTTTCTTT. It yields the protein CSARDPFRRQGLTEAFF.

As regards this clonotype: The junction differs from germline at one of its ends, possibly a read error. V and J are TRBV4-1 and TRBJ2-1, with a tentative D call TRBD1 (6 bases). This CDR3 spans 16 amino acids. Per the germline V gene, CDR1 is MGHRA and CDR2 is YSYEKL. The CDR3 loop is CARSQEDSGNYNEQFF. The CDR3, as DNA: TGTGCCCGCAGCCAAGAGGACAGCGGTAACTACAATGAGCAGTTCTTC.

This clonotype has a handful of counts. The V and J genes are TRBV6-1 and TRBJ2-7; D perhaps matches TRBD1 (5 bases). Germline CDR1 and CDR2: MNHNS and SASEGT. Trimming took 6 bases from V and 3 from J, leaving 12 bases between them. The CDR3 length is 13 residues. The CDR3 nucleotides read TGTGCCAGCAGCTTGGACATGAACTACGAGCAGTACGTC. Translated, it gives CASSLDMNYEQYV.

This clonotype was observed a handful of times. This sequence joins TRBV15 and TRBJ1-5; 8 bases fit TRBD1. In germline, CDR1 is LNHNV, CDR2 YYDKDF (reference sequence). V lost 3 bases and J lost 0; bases outside the gene matches: 10. This CDR3 comprises 18 residues. In DNA, the CDR3 is TGTGCCACCAGCAGTCCGAGGGGGACAGGTCATAGCAATCAGCCCCAGCATTTT. Amino acid sequence: CATSSPRGTGHSNQPQHF. Full variable domain (remainder filled in from reference TRBV15 and TRBJ1-5): DAMVIQNPRYQVTQFGKPVTLSCSQTLNHNVMYWYQQKSSQAPKLLFHYYDKDFNNEADTPDNFQSRRPNTSFCFLDIRSPGLGDTAMYLCATSSPRGTGHSNQPQHFGDGTRLSIL.

This rearrangement joins TRBV28 to TRBJ2-5, with 13 bases aligning to TRBD2. V shed 2 bases, J shed 9 bases, and the junction held 15 bases outside the gene matches. CDR1 and CDR2 (germline): MDHEN, SYDVKM. The CDR3 loop spans 18 amino acids. The DNA of the CDR3 is TGTGCCAGCAGTTTACTACTAGCGGGGGGGCTCGCGGATGGGTCCCAGTACTTC. It is translated as CASSLLLAGGLADGSQYF.

This chain links TRBV2 with TRBJ2-7; 11 nucleotides line up with TRBD1. CDR3 size: 18 residues. The germline V gene has CDR1 SNHLY and CDR2 FYNNEI. J was trimmed by 2 bases and V by 2 bases; bases with no gene match: 11. The CDR3 DNA reads TGTGCCAGCAGTGAAACCCGGACAGGGGGCGCGAATCCCTACGAGCAGTACGTC. The encoded protein is CASSETRTGGANPYEQYV.

This clonotype was counted only a few times. This sequence joins TRBV7-6 and TRBJ2-2; 7 bases are a match to TRBD1. Germline V gene sequence: CDR1 SGHVS, CDR2 FNYEAQ. The CDR3 length is 16 residues. With 1 base clipped from V and 2 bases from J, the junction kept 4 bases outside the gene matches. CDR3 sequence reads: CASSLGQGVNTGELFF. The CDR3 DNA sequence: TGTGCCAGCAGCTTAGGGCAGGGGGTCAACACCGGGGAGCTGTTTTTT.

This chain connects TRBV6-6 to TRBJ1-1; D gene uncertain. The CDR3 is 16 residues long. The germline V gene encodes CDR1 MNHNY and CDR2 SVGAGI (reference sequence). The V end lost 0 bases, the J end lost 0 bases, and 11 bases lay between the germline ends. The CDR3 nucleotides are TGTGCCAGCAGTTACTCGATGGTCCTTTTGAACACTGAAGCTTTCTTT. As protein: CASSYSMVLLNTEAFF.

This clonotype occurred many times. The chain employs TRBV6-2 or TRBV6-3 and TRBJ2-1; 11 positions match TRBD2. CDR3 length: 14 amino acids. After removal of 11 bases from V and 6 bases from J, the junction contained 9 bases not matched to a gene. Germline CDR1 reads MNHEY; CDR2 reads SVGEGT. The CDR3 bases are TGTGCCTCAAGGGTACTAGCGGGGGCCAATGAGCAGTTCTTC. Protein product: CASRVLAGANEQFF.

The sample holds many counts of this clonotype. The rearrangement joins TRBV7-6 to TRBJ2-5; TRBD2 might be the D (6 bases). The CDR3 has 16 residues. Germline V gene data show CDR1 as SGHVS and CDR2 as FNYEAQ. V was pared by 5 bases and J by 1 base, with 17 bases between. CDR3 protein: CASSPPRVGGQETQYF. The CDR3 nucleotides read TGTGCCAGCAGCCCACCGAGGGTCGGGGGCCAAGAGACCCAGTACTTC.

The rearrangement uses TRBV6-5 and TRBJ2-1; tentative D call: TRBD1 (6 bases). This CDR3 spans 14 amino acids. CDR1 and CDR2 (germline): MNHEY, SVGAGI. Trimming cost V 1 base and J 5 bases, with 9 bases left between them. The CDR3, as DNA: TGTGCCAGCAGTTACTGGGACAACGACAATGAGCAGTTCTTC. Residues: CASSYWDNDNEQFF.

The V gene is TRBV6-1, the J gene TRBJ1-1; 8 bases line up with TRBD1. The CDR3 contains 14 residues. CDR1 and CDR2 from the germline V gene are MNHNS and SASEGT. After removal of 4 bases from V and 5 bases from J, the junction contained 6 bases not matched to a gene. CDR3 bases: TGTGCCAGCAGTGCCAGGGGGCTTTGGACTGAAGCTTTCTTT. It encodes CASSARGLWTEAFF.

The chain carries TRBV4-1 and TRBJ1-2; D unclear. Trimming left V 0 bases short and J 8 bases short, with 19 bases between. Per germline, CDR1 MGHRA and CDR2 YSYEKL. CDR3 length: 16 residues. The CDR3 loop reads CASSQDHREDLWGYTF. DNA of the CDR3: TGCGCCAGCAGCCAAGATCACCGGGAGGACCTATGGGGCTACACCTTC.

The CDR3: CASSLTPSNEQYF. CDR3 sequence (DNA): TGTGCCAGCAGTTTGACGCCGTCGAACGAGCAGTACTTC. V usage is TRBV27 and J usage is TRBJ2-7; no clear D gene. CDR3 size: 13 residues. The V end lost 3 bases, the J end lost 5 bases, and 11 bases lay between the germline ends. Germline-derived CDR1 and CDR2 are MNHEY and SMNVEV (reference sequence).

The genes are TRBV15 and TRBJ2-2; 10 bases are shared with TRBD2. Trimming took 6 bases from V and 3 from J; bases not matched to a gene: 13. This CDR3 is built from 18 residues. Germline CDR1 LNHNV, CDR2 YYDKDF (reference sequence). The chain's CDR3 is CATRGPFLAGVYTGELFF. The CDR3 DNA sequence: TGTGCCACCAGAGGCCCTTTCCTAGCGGGGGTCTACACCGGGGAGCTGTTTTTT.

This clonotype was observed a few times. The chain joins TRBV27 to TRBJ1-5; unclear D gene. From germline, CDR1 is MNHEY and CDR2 SMNVEV (reference sequence). V lost 6 bases and J lost 0, with 15 bases in between. The CDR3 loop spans 16 amino acids. The CDR3 DNA is TGTGCCAGCAGAGGCTCCGTTGTAGGTAGCAATCAGCCCCAGCATTTT. It yields the protein CASRGSVVGSNQPQHF.

This clonotype was found a few times. This rearrangement joins TRBV14 to TRBJ2-1; D is uncertain. Deletions cut 4 bases from V and 5 bases from J, with 12 bases between. Germline CDR1 SGHDN, CDR2 FVKESK. The CDR3 is 14 residues long. CDR3 protein: CASSLPHFDNEQFF. As DNA, the CDR3 is TGTGCCAGCAGCCTCCCGCACTTCGACAATGAGCAGTTCTTC.

The sample holds one count of this clonotype. This may be a read error: a much more frequent sequence differs by one nucleotide. The rearrangement joins TRBV7-6 to TRBJ2-6; D call uncertain. Germline lookup yields CDR1 SGHVS and CDR2 FNYEAQ. The length of the CDR3 is 16 residues. The CDR3 loop reads CTSSLDRATGANVLTF. DNA of the CDR3: TGTACCAGCAGCTTAGACCGGGCCACCGGGGCCAACGTCCTGACTTTC.

In its sample, this clonotype was seen many times. The genes are TRBV12-3 or TRBV12-4 and TRBJ1-1; D gene ambiguous. This CDR3 spans 16 amino acids. V was pared by 3 bases and J by 0 bases, with 14 bases between. CDR3 sequence (DNA): TGTGCCAGCAGTTTGCCCCGGGAGTGGATGAACACTGAAGCTTTCTTT. This gives the protein CASSLPREWMNTEAFF.

The chain joins TRBV6-1 to TRBJ1-2; TRBD1 is a possible D gene (6 bases). The CDR3 has 14 amino acids. V was cut by 6 bases and J by 4 bases, with 15 bases left in between. The germline gives CDR1 MNHNS, CDR2 SASEGT. The CDR3 region is CASSISGTPYGYTF. The CDR3 DNA follows: TGTGCCAGCAGCATCTCCGGGACACCCTATGGCTACACCTTC.

Remarks on this clonotype: This may be a read error, as it is one base from a much larger clone. The chain couples TRBV7-9 to TRBJ2-1; 11 nucleotides line up with TRBD2. Germline CDR1 and CDR2: SEHNR and FQNEAQ (reference sequence). This CDR3 comprises 16 residues. Germline trimming cut 10 bases from V and 5 bases from J; bases unmatched to any gene: 13. Here the CDR3 reads CANRPSLAGGDNEQFF. The CDR3, as DNA: TGTGCCAACAGGCCCTCTCTAGCGGGGGGTGACAATGAGCAGTTCTTC.

This chain joins TRBV9 and TRBJ2-3, with unresolved D. The CDR3 runs to 16 residues. V was trimmed by 2 bases and J by 2 bases, leaving 15 bases between them. Germline V CDR1 and CDR2: SGDLS, YYNGEE. CDR3 bases: TGTGCCAGCAGCGTTAGAAGGGAAAGTGTCACAGATACGCAGTATTTT. Protein sequence: CASSVRRESVTDTQYF.

This clonotype came up a few times. This chain joins TRBV6-5 and TRBJ1-4; 7 nucleotides agree with TRBD1. Germline V gene data show CDR1 as MNHEY and CDR2 as SVGAGI. The CDR3 has 15 residues. V lost 4 bases, J lost 5 bases, and 7 bases stayed unmatched. CDR3 coding DNA: TGTGCCAGCAGTTGGAAGGGGGCGCGGAATGAAAAACTGTTTTTT. As protein: CASSWKGARNEKLFF.